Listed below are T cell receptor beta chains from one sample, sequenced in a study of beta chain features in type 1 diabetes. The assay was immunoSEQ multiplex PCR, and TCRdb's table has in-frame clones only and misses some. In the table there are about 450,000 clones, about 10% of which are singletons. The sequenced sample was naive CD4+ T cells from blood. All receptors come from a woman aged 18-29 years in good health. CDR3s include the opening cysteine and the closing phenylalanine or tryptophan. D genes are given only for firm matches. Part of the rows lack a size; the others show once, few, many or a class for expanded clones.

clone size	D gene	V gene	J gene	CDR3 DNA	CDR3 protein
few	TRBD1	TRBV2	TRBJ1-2	TGTGCCAACCGACAGGGATCTAGCTATGGCTACACCTTC	CANRQGSSYGYTF
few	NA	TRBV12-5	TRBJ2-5	TGTGCTAGTGGTTCCCTCTCGGGATACCAAGAGACCCAGTACTTC	CASGSLSGYQETQYF
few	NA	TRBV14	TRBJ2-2	TGTGCCAGCAGCCAAGTTGTACAAAACACCGGGGAGCTGTTTTTT	CASSQVVQNTGELFF
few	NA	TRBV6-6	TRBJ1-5	TGTGCCAGCACCGACAGTTTGGGGCTTCAGCCCCAGCATTTT	CASTDSLGLQPQHF
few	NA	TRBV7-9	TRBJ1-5	TGTGCCAGCAGCCCGGCTCGGGGACAACATCAGCCCCAGCATTTT	CASSPARGQHQPQHF
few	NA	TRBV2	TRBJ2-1	TGTGCCAGCAGTCCCGTGAGAGGCTCCTACAATGAGCAGTTCTTC	CASSPVRGSYNEQFF
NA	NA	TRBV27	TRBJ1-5	TGTGCCAGCAGTTTGATAGGGCAGCCCCAGCATTTT	CASSLIGQPQHF
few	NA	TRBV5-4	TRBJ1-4	TGTGCCAGCAGCTCACAAGCAACTAATGAAAAACTGTTTTTT	CASSSQATNEKLFF
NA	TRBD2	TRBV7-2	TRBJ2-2	TGTGCCAGCAGGTCCGGGGGGTCGAACACCGGGGAGCTGTTTTTT	CASRSGGSNTGELFF
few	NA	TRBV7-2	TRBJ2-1	TGTGCCAGCAGCTTAGCGATGGGTACGGGCACCAATGAGCAGTTCTTC	CASSLAMGTGTNEQFF
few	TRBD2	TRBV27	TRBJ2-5	TGTGCCAGCAGCATCCCTGGACTAGCGGGAAGGCAAGAGACCCAGTACTTC	CASSIPGLAGRQETQYF
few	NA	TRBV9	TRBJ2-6	TGTGCCAGCAGCCCTGGGGGCTCTGGGGCCAACGTCCTGACTTTC	CASSPGGSGANVLTF
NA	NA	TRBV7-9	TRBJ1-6	TGTGCCAGCAGCTTTTCGACAGATTCTAATTCACCCCTCCACTTT	CASSFSTDSNSPLHF
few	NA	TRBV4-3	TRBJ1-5	TGCGCCAGCAGCCAAGATCAATATAGGGCGGGGCCCCAGCATTTT	CASSQDQYRAGPQHF
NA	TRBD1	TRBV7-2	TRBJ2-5	TGTGCCAGCAGCTTAGGGACAGGGGGCATCCAGACCCAGTACTTC	CASSLGTGGIQTQYF
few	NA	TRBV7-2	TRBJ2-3	TGTGCCAGCAGCTTAGGTGGCGCAGATACGCAGTATTTT	CASSLGGADTQYF
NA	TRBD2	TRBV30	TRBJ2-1	TGTGCCTGGTCGGGTCGGGTCGGGACTAGCGTAATAAAAAGCTCCTACAATGAGCAGTTCTTC	CAWSGRVGTSVIKSSYNEQFF
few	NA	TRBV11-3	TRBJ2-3	TGTGCCAGCAGCCACGGGCCAGGGAGCACAGATACGCAGTATTTT	CASSHGPGSTDTQYF